The 25 T cell receptor beta chains below all came from one sample that was sequenced in a study of technical replicates of blood from a few donors (TCRdb year 2017). To prepare the library, the immunoSEQ multiplex PCR assay was applied. TCRdb took over this immuneACCESS table, retaining in-frame rearrangements with V and J assigned. Such tables are incomplete; in checked studies, under half of the missing clones stem from an unresolved V gene, and the remainder is unexplained. Across this sample there are around 83,000 clones, with approximately 95% seen only once. The ten largest clones represent 0.2% to 0.3% of the sample. The sequencing sample was made of T cells isolated from PBMCs. These receptors were taken from a human donor in good health.

The V call is TRBV20-1, the J call TRBJ2-5; a possible D gene is TRBD2 (6 bases). V lost 5 bases, J lost 7 bases, and 11 bases lay in between. CDR1 and CDR2 (germline): DFQATT, SNEGSKA (reference sequence). The CDR3 runs to 11 residues. CDR3: CSAWDWGTQYF. CDR3 bases: TGCAGTGCTTGGGACTGGGGGACCCAGTACTTC.

This chain uses TRBV9 with TRBJ1-4; tentatively, D is TRBD1 (5 bases). Deletions cut 4 bases from V and 8 bases from J, with 15 bases between. CDR1 and CDR2 from the germline V gene are SGDLS and YYNGEE. This CDR3 is 14 amino acids long. The CDR3 DNA is TGTGCCAGCAGCCCGCCGGGCCGGGGGGAAAAACTGTTTTTT. This codes for CASSPPGRGEKLFF. The whole variable domain, remainder taken from reference TRBV9 and TRBJ1-4, is DSGVTQTPKHLITATGQRVTLRCSPRSGDLSVYWYQQSLDQGLQFLIQYYNGEERAKGNILERFSAQQFPDLHSELNLSSLELGDSALYFCASSPPGRGEKLFFGSGTQLSVL.

The chain employs TRBV6-5 and TRBJ2-3; 7 bases match TRBD2. This CDR3 region has 12 residues. V dropped 11 bases and J dropped 2; count of bases not matched to a gene: 4. Germline assignment: CDR1 MNHEY and CDR2 SVGAGI. The CDR3 region is CAVRDYTDTQYF. CDR3 coding DNA: TGTGCCGTCCGGGACTACACAGATACGCAGTATTTT.

The chain carries TRBV29-1 and TRBJ1-1, with TRBD1 matching 7 bases. Germline CDR1 and CDR2: SQVTM and ANQGSEA. The CDR3 contains 13 residues. CDR3 sequence (DNA): TGCATCCTCCGGGACAGTCGGAACACTGAAGCTTTCTTT. Translated, it gives CILRDSRNTEAFF.

About this clone itself: This specimen includes other DNA sequences encoding the same CDR3. V gene TRBV27 combines with J gene TRBJ1-2, with D perhaps matching TRBD1 (5 bases). The V gene lost 4 bases and the J gene lost 2 bases, with 8 bases spanning the gap. The CDR3 consists of 13 residues. CDR1 is MNHEY and CDR2 is SMNVEV in the germline V gene (reference sequence). Written as DNA, the CDR3 is TGTGCCAGCAGTTCCAGGGCCAACTATGGCTACACCTTC. Protein product: CASSSRANYGYTF.

The V gene is TRBV27, the J gene TRBJ2-1, with 7 bases that match TRBD2. The junction had 6 bases not matched to a gene; V was cut back by 2 bases and J by 8 bases. Looked up from germline, CDR1 is MNHEY and CDR2 is SMNVEV (reference sequence). This CDR3 region has 14 residues. This CDR3 is CASSLVQGGDEQFF. As DNA, the CDR3 is TGTGCCAGCAGTTTAGTTCAGGGAGGGGATGAGCAGTTCTTC.

The J gene is TRBJ2-3, the V gene TRBV5-4; 10 bases align to TRBD2. V dropped 4 bases and J dropped 3; count of bases not matched to a gene: 5. The CDR3 is 15 amino acids. Germline assignment: CDR1 SGHNT and CDR2 YYREEE (reference sequence). The CDR3 coding sequence is TGTGCCAGCAGCGCACTAGCGGGACAGACAGATACGCAGTATTTT. It yields the protein CASSALAGQTDTQYF.

The chain carries TRBV5-6 and TRBJ1-1; 8 bases map to TRBD1. Germline CDR1 is SGHDT and CDR2 is YYEEEE. Germline trimming cut 0 bases from V and 7 bases from J; bases unmatched to any gene: 5. The CDR3 is 14 residues long. CDR3 sequence reads: CASSLEGGTGEAFF. The CDR3 DNA reads TGTGCCAGCAGCTTGGAAGGTGGGACAGGTGAAGCTTTCTTT.

The genes are TRBV5-6 and TRBJ1-1, with 7 bases matching TRBD1. The CDR3 has 17 residues. J was trimmed by 6 bases and V by 3 bases; bases with no gene match: 17. The germline CDR1 and CDR2 sequences are SGHDT and YYEEEE. In DNA form, the CDR3 reads TGTGCCAGCAGCTGGGGGCCTTTTGAGTCGACAGGGTCTGAAGCTTTCTTT. It encodes CASSWGPFESTGSEAFF.

The chain is built from TRBV28 and TRBJ1-2; D is uncertain. The CDR3 is 15 residues long. Deletions cut 3 bases from V and 3 bases from J, with 14 bases between. The germline gives CDR1 MDHEN, CDR2 SYDVKM. The CDR3, as DNA: TGTGCCAGCAGTTTCGGGAAGATGGGCGACTATGGCTACACCTTC. Translated, it gives CASSFGKMGDYGYTF.

V usage is TRBV5-4 and J usage is TRBJ2-5; D unclear. The V end lost 4 bases, the J end lost 4 bases, and 14 bases lay between the germline ends. Germline CDR1 and CDR2: SGHNT and YYREEE (reference sequence). The CDR3 length is 14 residues. The CDR3 protein is CASSTSGARETQYF. The CDR3 DNA reads as TGTGCCAGCAGCACCTCCGGAGCGCGAGAGACCCAGTACTTC. The full variable domain, with the rest looked up from reference TRBV5-4 and TRBJ2-5, is ETGVTQSPTHLIKTRGQQVTLRCSSQSGHNTVSWYQQALGQGPQFIFQYYREEENGRGNFPPRFSGLQFPNYSSELNVNALELDDSALYLCASSTSGARETQYFGPGTRLLVL.

V usage is TRBV6-5 and J usage is TRBJ2-7; 9 bases map to TRBD2. V dropped 5 bases and J dropped 4; count of bases not matched to a gene: 6. There are 14 residues in the CDR3. CDR1 and CDR2 (germline): MNHEY, SVGAGI. DNA for the CDR3: TGTGCCAGCAGTACGCGGGGGGGGCGGTACGAGCAGTACTTC. As protein: CASSTRGGRYEQYF.

This chain connects TRBV7-8 to TRBJ1-3; D call uncertain. The CDR3 runs to 16 residues. V gave up 2 bases and J gave up 0 bases, with 11 bases separating them. Germline values: CDR1 SGHVS, CDR2 FQNEAQ. The CDR3 nucleotides read TGTGCCAGCAGCTTAACATCCCCCCTCTCTGGAAACACCATATATTTT. Protein: CASSLTSPLSGNTIYF.

The V call is TRBV5-6, the J call TRBJ2-3; 7 nucleotides match TRBD2. The germline V gene encodes CDR1 SGHDT and CDR2 YYEEEE. The CDR3 sequence is 15 residues long. The J segment lost 6 bases and the V segment lost 3 bases, leaving 10 bases of the junction unmatched. This CDR3 is CASSSLAAGGDTQYF. The CDR3 nucleotides read TGTGCCAGCAGCTCGCTAGCGGCCGGCGGGGATACGCAGTATTTT.

A note on this clone: A junction end diverges from the germline sequence, so it may reflect a read error. This sequence joins TRBV7-7 and TRBJ2-1, with 8 positions matching TRBD2. The CDR3 sequence is 16 residues long. Per germline, CDR1 SSHAT and CDR2 FNYEAQ (reference sequence). CDR3 DNA sequence: TGTGCTAGCAGCCGAGGGGTGGCGGGGGGTAGCAATGAGCAGTTCTTC. It is translated as CASSRGVAGGSNEQFF.

As concerns this clone: One junction end disagrees with the germline gene, perhaps due to a read error. This chain connects TRBV30 to TRBJ1-6, with 8 positions matching TRBD1. The germline gives CDR1 GTSNPN, CDR2 SVGIG (reference sequence). CDR3 length equals 16 residues. Here the CDR3 reads CARSESLSGGRTPLHF. CDR3 sequence (DNA): TGTGCCCGGAGTGAGTCTTTGTCAGGGGGCAGGACACCCCTCCACTTT. Drawing the rest from reference TRBV30 and TRBJ1-6, the complete variable domain is SQTIHQWPATLVQPVGSPLSLECTVEGTSNPNLYWYRQAAGRGLQLLFYSVGIGQISSEVPQNLSASRPQDRQFILSSKKLLLSDSGFYLCARSESLSGGRTPLHFGNGTRLTVT.

This clone was seen once. V usage is TRBV9 and J usage is TRBJ2-2; 8 bases map to TRBD1. CDR1 SGDLS and CDR2 YYNGEE come from the germline V gene. V shed 2 bases and J 4 bases; nucleotides not matched to a gene: 10. This CDR3 comprises 17 residues. The CDR3 loop is CASSVGQGDVVTGELFF. CDR3 DNA sequence: TGTGCCAGCAGCGTCGGACAGGGAGACGTCGTCACCGGGGAGCTGTTTTTT.

The genes are TRBV27 and TRBJ2-5, with D possibly TRBD2 on 6 matching bases. With 2 bases removed from V and 5 bases from J, the gap between germline ends came to 24 bases. The CDR3 loop spans 18 amino acids. The germline gives CDR1 MNHEY, CDR2 SMNVEV (reference sequence). CDR3 coding DNA: TGTGCCAGCAGTTTAGGCCTGACTACGGGAGATTGGCGGGAGACCCAGTACTTC. Protein product: CASSLGLTTGDWRETQYF.

As for this clone: The same CDR3 can be traced to other DNA sequences in this sample. The chain carries TRBV5-6 and TRBJ1-1; D remains ambiguous. The CDR3 runs to 12 residues. Germline values: CDR1 SGHDT, CDR2 YYEEEE. V lost 2 bases, J lost 5 bases, and 7 bases lay in between. CDR3 protein: CASSFGRTEAFF. CDR3 DNA sequence: TGTGCCAGCAGCTTTGGGAGGACTGAAGCTTTCTTT.

V gene TRBV19 combines with J gene TRBJ2-1, with 7 bases aligning to TRBD1. The trim removed 5 bases at V and 0 bases at J, leaving 4 bases unmatched. Germline-derived CDR1 and CDR2 are LNHDA and SQIVND (reference sequence). The CDR3 has 15 residues. CDR3 coding DNA: TGTGCCAGTAGTGCCCACAGGGGCTCCTACAATGAGCAGTTCTTC. Translating gives CASSAHRGSYNEQFF.

The chain joins TRBV6-5 to TRBJ2-7; no definite D call. With 4 bases removed from V and 3 bases from J, the gap between germline ends came to 13 bases. The CDR3 length is 14 residues. The germline CDR1 and CDR2 sequences are MNHEY and SVGAGI. CDR3 nucleotides: TGTGCCAGCAGTTCCCATCTATCCTACTACGAGCAGTACTTC. The encoded protein is CASSSHLSYYEQYF.

The chain joins TRBV7-9 to TRBJ1-2; D perhaps matches TRBD1 (6 bases). Trimming left V 4 bases short and J 6 bases short, with 15 bases between. From germline, CDR1 is SEHNR and CDR2 FQNEAQ (reference sequence). The CDR3 extends over 14 amino acids. The DNA for the CDR3 is TGTGCCAGCAGCTCCTCAGGGGCTTTTCATGGCTACACCTTC. Its protein is CASSSSGAFHGYTF.

The chain is built from TRBV9 and TRBJ2-1; TRBD2 aligns across 11 bases. V lost 4 bases to trimming and J lost 6 bases; unmatched junction nucleotides: 6. The CDR3 consists of 15 residues. The V gene's germline CDR1 is SGDLS and CDR2 YYNGEE. The DNA of the CDR3 is TGTGCCAGCAGCTCAGGACTAGCGGGCGTCAATGAGCAGTTCTTC. Translated, it gives CASSSGLAGVNEQFF.

This chain uses TRBV19 with TRBJ2-6; D is uncertain. The CDR3 extends over 12 amino acids. V was shortened by 6 bases and J by 4 bases, with 4 bases between the two germline ends. Germline V gene data show CDR1 as LNHDA and CDR2 as SQIVND (reference sequence). CDR3 in amino acids: CASSEGANVLTF. The CDR3 DNA is TGTGCCAGTAGCGAGGGGGCCAACGTCCTGACTTTC.

The CDR3 coding sequence is TGTGCCAGCCACCGAGGACAGGGGGCGGGAAAACTGTTTTTT. The encoded protein is CASHRGQGAGKLFF. The chain joins TRBV27 to TRBJ1-4; TRBD1 matches 11 bases. Germline CDR1 reads MNHEY; CDR2 reads SMNVEV (reference sequence). V shed 8 bases and J 10 bases; nucleotides not matched to a gene: 9. The CDR3 runs 14 residues.